This TCR beta chain was found in a study of identical twins. General study results and limits: Compared with models, monozygotic twins showed more out-of-frame TCR alpha sharing. Insertions ran lower in abundant cord blood beta clonotypes, though not in memory repertoires.

With regard to this clonotype: Its target is unknown.

Each CDR3 protein gets one entry after TCRdb re-called the 5' RACE reads with MiXCR. This table holds 400,000 to 500,000 distinct CDR3 sequences, more than 13% found once. Germline CDR1 SGHVS, CDR2 FQNEAQ. This CDR3 has 16 amino acids. The V and J ends lost 5 bases and 4 bases respectively, with 21 bases between them. The sample also formed part of further work on yellow fever vaccine responses in identical twins. That source adds: Reportedly, the T cell response mounted by twins to vaccine seemed partly convergent, partly personalized.

Input material: CD4+ T cells sorted from blood. The TCR sequence derives from a woman under 30 in good health. The chain couples TRBV7-8 to TRBJ2-7, with a weak D call TRBD2 (6 bases). CDR3 sequence (DNA): TGTGCCAGCAGCCCCCGCGTACTAGCTAGTTCGTACGAGCAGTACTTC. It yields the protein CASSPRVLASSYEQYF.